This T cell receptor (beta chain) appears in the sequencing data of a study of T-cell reconstitution after alpha-beta-depleted transplantation in children. Study findings and constraints: Approximately two months post-transplant, alpha-beta T cells reportedly originated from several hundred expanded graft clones.

In this sample, this clonotype turned up many times. Its antigen is currently unknown. This CDR3 region has 15 residues. Trimming took 6 bases from V and 7 from J; bases not matched to a gene: 9. Germline values: CDR1 MNHNS, CDR2 SASEGT. For TCRbeta, the library was prepared with unique molecular identifiers. Each CDR3 protein gets one entry after TCRdb re-called the PCR reads with MiXCR. The sample lists 240,000 or so distinct CDR3 sequences; 7.5% to 9.5% were seen once. The V gene is TRBV6-1, the J gene TRBJ2-4, with 10 bases lining up with TRBD2. This sequence was found in a male patient aged 5 to 17 who had a stem cell transplant for acute lymphoblastic leukemia, so the T cells may come from the graft donor. The specimen was PBMCs, mostly from graft donor cells, collected 180 days after TCRalphabeta/CD19-depleted stem cell transplant. The CDR3 DNA is TGTGCCAGCAGCCTAGCGGGAGATGGATCCAACATTCAGTACTTC. It specifies CASSLAGDGSNIQYF.